This TCR beta chain was identified in a study of blood T cell repertoires in COVID-19. At the level of the study: Sample material is recorded as cDNA or gDNA derived from T cells, B-cell-depleted T cells, or PBMCs.

V dropped 1 base and J dropped 6; count of bases not matched to a gene: 7. Per germline, CDR1 SGHTA and CDR2 FQGTGA. The CDR3 has 16 amino acids. Seattle-derived patients entered the study during active infection and were followed longitudinally. Clones were sequenced by immunoSEQ multiplex PCR, and TCRdb holds only the in-frame ones, with some missing. The data contain 150,000 or so clones, approximately 85% of them singletons. This clone was recorded a few times. The TCR originated in a woman in her fifties or sixties with COVID-19, enrolled during active disease. The chain is built from TRBV7-3 and TRBJ2-3, with TRBD2 matching 10 bases. The material sequenced was peripheral blood. The CDR3 nucleotides are TGTGCCAGCAGCTTAAATCTAGCGGGGGCTGGCGATACGCAGTATTTT. Protein sequence: CASSLNLAGAGDTQYF.